This T cell receptor beta chain was captured in a study of CD8 T cells in Susac syndrome. FACS was used to enrich TEMRA cells, whereas the CD8+ and CD4+ T cells were obtained by negative isolation. The CDR3 spans 14 residues. Germline V gene data show CDR1 as SGHDT and CDR2 as YYEEEE. Trimming stripped 2 bases from V and 5 bases from J, with 13 bases between. RNA, at about 0.45 to 1 ug, was reverse transcribed with random hexamers. TCRdb used MiXCR to reprocess the immunoSEQ multiplex PCR reads, holding one entry per CDR3 protein. The sample contains around 280,000 distinct CDR3 sequences, 90% to 95% of which appear only once.

Sequencing was performed on CD4+ T cells from PBMCs. This TCR was sampled from a human donor with multiple sclerosis. This sequence joins TRBV5-6 and TRBJ2-5, with D perhaps TRBD1 (6 bases). The CDR3 reads CASSFDDRLETQYF. In DNA, the CDR3 is TGTGCCAGCAGCTTCGATGACAGGTTGGAGACCCAGTACTTC.